This T cell receptor beta chain stems from a study of OX40 agonist ivuxolimab in advanced cancers. Overall study: Patient treatment consisted of intravenous ivuxolimab administration every 2 weeks at 0.01 to 10 mg/kg. Dose-escalation patients suffered from hepatocellular carcinoma, melanoma, renal cell or head and neck cancer.

The germline V gene has CDR1 MNHNS and CDR2 SASEGT. The length of the CDR3 is 14 residues. V was shortened by 10 bases and J by 4 bases, with 17 bases between the two germline ends. TCRdb's copy holds only in-frame clones and misses some; the assay was immunoSEQ multiplex PCR. The sample gives roughly 70,000 clones, 85% to 90% of which show up once; 0.4% to 0.65% is in the top ten. Sampled blood was obtained at baseline, cycle 4 day 1, and cycle 7 day 1. A remark on this clone: Its target is unknown.

Study conclusions and caveats: Some patients without response likewise showed low normalized clonal expansion.

The source is an adult with an advanced solid tumor such as melanoma, head and neck, liver or kidney cancer. The rearrangement links TRBV6-1 to TRBJ2-1; D may be TRBD2 (5 bases). The sample in question was CD4+ or CD8+ T cells sorted from blood, obtained in a trial of the OX40 agonist ivuxolimab. The CDR3 bases are TGTGCCACGGCGACCGGGAAGAATTACAATGAGCAGTTCTTC. Protein product: CATATGKNYNEQFF.